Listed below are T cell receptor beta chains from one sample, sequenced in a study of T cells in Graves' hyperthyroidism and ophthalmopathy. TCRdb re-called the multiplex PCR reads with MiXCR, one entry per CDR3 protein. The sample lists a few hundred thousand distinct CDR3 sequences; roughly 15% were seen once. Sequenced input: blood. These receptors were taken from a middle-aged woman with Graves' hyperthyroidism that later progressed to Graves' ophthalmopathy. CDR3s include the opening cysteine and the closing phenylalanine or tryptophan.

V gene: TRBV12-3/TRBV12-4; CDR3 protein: CASSRDVNSPLHF
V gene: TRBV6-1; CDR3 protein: CASTYRGLPPNTGELFF
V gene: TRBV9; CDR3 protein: CASSAGLGGASAPLHF
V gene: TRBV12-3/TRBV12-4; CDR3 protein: CASSKDRGAREQYF
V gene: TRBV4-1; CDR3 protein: CASSRARGWEQYF
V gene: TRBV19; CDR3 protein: CATRPGTGSSSPLHF
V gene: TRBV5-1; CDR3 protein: CASSLFPELAGDLTGELFF
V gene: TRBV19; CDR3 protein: CASSLPRGMRTEAFF
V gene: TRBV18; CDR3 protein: CASSTGGADTQYF
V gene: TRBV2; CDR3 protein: CASRDRAHEQFF
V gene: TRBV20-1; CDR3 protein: CSASKQGAGRKTEAFF
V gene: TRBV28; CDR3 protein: CASSQWVVRASGRAFFNEQFF
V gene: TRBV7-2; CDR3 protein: CASSLSRGTMAPYHRGNYGYTF
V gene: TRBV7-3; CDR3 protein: CASSLWAGHTDTQYF
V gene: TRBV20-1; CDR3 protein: CSASKLAGRETQYF
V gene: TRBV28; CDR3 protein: CASSQAYEQYF
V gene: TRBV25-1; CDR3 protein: CASSESPGQGPLHF
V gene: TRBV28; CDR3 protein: CASNKYLRGPGANVLTF
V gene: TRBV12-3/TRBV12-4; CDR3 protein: CASTTEQGRWRADTQYF
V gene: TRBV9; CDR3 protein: CASNESPVAGELFF
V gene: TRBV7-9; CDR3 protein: CASSQRRLAGARDTQYF
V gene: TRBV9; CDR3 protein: CASSGQGARTEAFF
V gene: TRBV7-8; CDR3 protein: CASSAFILNNEQFF
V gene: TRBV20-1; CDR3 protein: CSARVIQGLGNTIYF
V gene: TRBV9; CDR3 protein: CASSEREAGELFF
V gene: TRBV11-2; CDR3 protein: CASSSTGTGGRSSPLHF
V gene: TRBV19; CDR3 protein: CASTVWGPHSGNTIYF
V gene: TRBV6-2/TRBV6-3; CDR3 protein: CASNSGLAGVIYF
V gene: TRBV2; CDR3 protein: CASLTYSIAGSTDTQYF
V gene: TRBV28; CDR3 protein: CASRGDSYEEKLFF
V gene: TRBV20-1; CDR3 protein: CSGTDPGTGVFTDTQYF
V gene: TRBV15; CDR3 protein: CATSRGSGGGLAKKTQYF
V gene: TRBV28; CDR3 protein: CASSLATGGWIGNTIYF
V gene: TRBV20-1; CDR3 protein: CSARPSLTGGGDTQYF
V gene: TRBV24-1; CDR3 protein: CATSDRDRLGEQYF
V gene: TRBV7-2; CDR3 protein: CASTPRFSEAFF
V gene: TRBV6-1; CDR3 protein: CASSFPGLAGSTGELFF
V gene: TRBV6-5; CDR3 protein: CASSYSRFAGPNEQFF
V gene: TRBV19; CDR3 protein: CASSIGDPGDEQYF
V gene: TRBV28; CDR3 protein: CASSLEVGFGYTF
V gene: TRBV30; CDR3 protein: CAWSEILTGDLEAFF
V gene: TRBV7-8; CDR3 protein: CASSFARLAYEQYF
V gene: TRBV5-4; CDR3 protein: CASSLAGTLGADTQYF
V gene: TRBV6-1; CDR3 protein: CASSERLAGTGELFF
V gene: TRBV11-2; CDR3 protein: CASSSRDSATGEQFF
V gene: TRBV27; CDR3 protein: CASSLSSRYNEQFF
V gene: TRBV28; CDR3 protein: CASSKWDGRSGNTIYF
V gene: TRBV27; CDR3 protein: CASSPRTSGRTGELFF